The next 14 T cell receptor beta chains were all read from a single sample in a study of blood T cells in healthy people across ages. The authors ran a second PCR of 7 to 11 cycles using a sample-barcoded 5' primer and a J-beta primer mix. Each CDR3 protein is one row after TCRdb ran MiXCR on the 5' RACE reads. The sample has about 780,000 distinct CDR3 sequences, roughly 46% seen once. The sequenced material came from blood. The receptors derive from a man older than 75 in good health.

The sample holds many counts of this clonotype. This rearrangement joins TRBV12-3 or TRBV12-4 to TRBJ1-5; D might be TRBD1 (5 bases). The CDR3 contains 15 residues. The V end was cut by 6 bases, the J end by 0 bases, with 12 bases between. This CDR3 reads CASRYGQNSNQPQHF. The CDR3 DNA sequence: TGTGCCAGCAGGTATGGACAAAATAGCAATCAGCCCCAGCATTTT.

This clonotype appeared a few times. The genes are TRBV7-2 and TRBJ2-5; weak D call: TRBD2 (5 bases). The length of the CDR3 is 14 residues. Trimming cost V 5 bases and J 3 bases, with 13 bases left between them. The germline gives CDR1 SGHTA, CDR2 FQGNSA. This CDR3 reads CASSQAVWEETQYF. As DNA, the CDR3 is TGTGCCAGCAGCCAAGCGGTATGGGAAGAGACCCAGTACTTC.

The chain uses TRBV7-2 and TRBJ2-5; 11 bases line up with TRBD1. Germline CDR1 SGHTA, CDR2 FQGNSA. The J segment lost 11 bases and the V segment lost 1 base, leaving 9 bases of the junction unmatched. The length of the CDR3 is 15 residues. This CDR3 is CTSSLVWTGGGEQYF. The CDR3 DNA is TGTACCAGCAGCTTAGTATGGACAGGGGGCGGTGAGCAGTACTTC. Using reference TRBV7-2 and TRBJ2-5 for the parts outside the CDR3, the full variable domain is GAGVSQSPSNKVTEKGKDVELRCDPISGHTALYWYRQSLGQGLEFLIYFQGNSAPDKSGLPSDRFSAERTGGSVSTLTIQRTQQEDSAVYLCTSSLVWTGGGEQYFGPGTRLLVL.

This chain connects TRBV18 to TRBJ1-2; no firm D call. V dropped 3 bases and J dropped 6 bases, with 11 bases sitting between them. The CDR3 length is 13 residues. Germline-derived CDR1 and CDR2 are KGHSH and LQKENI. DNA of the CDR3: TGTGCCAGCTCACCTTCTTCCACGGATGGCTACACCTTC. This sequence encodes CASSPSSTDGYTF. The variable domain in full, with the rest retrieved from reference TRBV18 and TRBJ1-2, is NAGVMQNPRHLVRRRGQEARLRCSPMKGHSHVYWYRQLPEEGLKFMVYLQKENIIDESGMPKERFSAEFPKEGPSILRIQQVVRGDSAAYFCASSPSSTDGYTFGSGTRLTVV.

The chain recombines TRBV29-1 with TRBJ2-7; TRBD1 or TRBD2 may be the D gene (5 bases each). The J call may be in error: the DNA end matches TRBJ2-5 better. CDR3 size: 13 residues. Germline V gene data show CDR1 as SQVTM and CDR2 as ANQGSEA. CDR3 in amino acids: CSVDLRGMETQYF. As DNA, the CDR3 is TGCAGCGTTGACTTGAGGGGAATGGAGACCCAGTACTTC.

The rearrangement links TRBV28 to TRBJ2-1; possibly TRBD1 or TRBD2 for D (6 bases each). Germline V gene lookup returns CDR1 MDHEN and CDR2 SYDVKM. Trimming shortened V by 5 bases and J by 5 bases, and 16 bases separated the two germline ends. CDR3 length: 15 amino acids. CDR3 nucleotide sequence: TGTGCCAGCAGTATCGGGGGCGTGAGGGACAATGAGCAGTTCTTC. It yields the protein CASSIGGVRDNEQFF.

The rearrangement links TRBV7-9 to TRBJ1-5; 7 bases map to TRBD1. The CDR3 length is 17 residues. The germline CDR1 and CDR2 sequences are SEHNR and FQNEAQ (reference sequence). Germline trimming cut 5 bases from V and 1 base from J; bases unmatched to any gene: 11. CDR3 in amino acids: CASSPGGPVRSNQPQHF. CDR3 sequence (DNA): TGTGCCAGCAGCCCAGGGGGACCTGTACGAAGCAATCAGCCCCAGCATTTT.

The rearrangement uses TRBV20-1 and TRBJ2-7; 11 bases line up with TRBD2. The V gene end was trimmed by 0 bases and the J gene end by 10 bases; junction bases not matched to a gene: 20. CDR1 and CDR2 from the germline V gene are DFQATT and SNEGSKA (reference sequence). The CDR3 consists of 18 residues. In DNA form, the CDR3 reads TGCAGTGCTAGAGATGCGGGAGGAGTAGCGGGAGGGGGAGAGATCCAGTACTTC. It translates to CSARDAGGVAGGGEIQYF.

This clonotype was detected only a few times. V and J are TRBV7-9 and TRBJ2-4; 11 positions match TRBD1. CDR1 and CDR2 (germline): SEHNR, FQNEAQ (reference sequence). This CDR3 has 14 residues. Germline trimming cut 5 bases from V and 13 bases from J; bases unmatched to any gene: 10. As DNA, the CDR3 is TGTGCCAGCAGCCCGGGGACAGGGGGGCAAGAGCAGTACTTC. It specifies CASSPGTGGQEQYF.

In this sample, this clonotype turned up many times. V gene TRBV29-1 combines with J gene TRBJ2-7; 9 bases fit TRBD1. Germline V lookup: CDR1 SQVTM, CDR2 ANQGSEA. This CDR3 has 13 residues. J lost 5 bases, V lost 4 bases, and 6 bases had no gene match. The CDR3 bases are TGCAGCGTTGCCGGGACAGGGTCCAACGAGCAGTACTTC. Residues: CSVAGTGSNEQYF.

The chain couples TRBV28 to TRBJ1-6; 10 positions agree with TRBD1. From germline, CDR1 is MDHEN and CDR2 SYDVKM. V shed 5 bases and J 2 bases; nucleotides not matched to a gene: 6. The CDR3 consists of 17 residues. CDR3 sequence reads: CASSGGTGATYNSPLHF. The CDR3 region has the DNA TGTGCCAGCAGTGGCGGGACAGGGGCGACCTATAATTCACCCCTCCACTTT.

This clonotype has only a few counts. The gene calls are TRBV15 and TRBJ2-4; 9 nucleotides align to TRBD1. The DNA end is more similar to TRBJ2-5, so the J call may be wrong. The CDR3 is made up of 14 amino acids. CDR1 is LNHNV, CDR2 YYDKDF, per germline (reference sequence). CDR3 residues: CATSGQGFGETQYF. The CDR3 DNA sequence: TGTGCCACCAGTGGACAGGGGTTCGGAGAGACCCAGTACTTC.

The chain links TRBV20-1 to TRBJ1-5; D possibly corresponds to TRBD1 (6 bases). In germline, CDR1 is DFQATT, CDR2 SNEGSKA (reference sequence). The CDR3 consists of 13 residues. V was cut by 5 bases and J by 5 bases, with 13 bases left in between. The CDR3, as DNA: TGCAGTGCTTACAAAGGGGGGGATCAGCCCCAGCATTTT. It codes for CSAYKGGDQPQHF.

This clonotype has more than one count but fewer than ten. The chain links TRBV2 to TRBJ2-1; D might be TRBD1 (7 bases). The CDR3 consists of 13 residues. Germline values: CDR1 SNHLY, CDR2 FYNNEI. Deletions cut 8 bases from V and 9 bases from J, with 17 bases between. CDR3 region: CASGGTARGEQFF. For the CDR3, the DNA is TGTGCCAGCGGAGGGACAGCCCGGGGTGAGCAGTTCTTC.